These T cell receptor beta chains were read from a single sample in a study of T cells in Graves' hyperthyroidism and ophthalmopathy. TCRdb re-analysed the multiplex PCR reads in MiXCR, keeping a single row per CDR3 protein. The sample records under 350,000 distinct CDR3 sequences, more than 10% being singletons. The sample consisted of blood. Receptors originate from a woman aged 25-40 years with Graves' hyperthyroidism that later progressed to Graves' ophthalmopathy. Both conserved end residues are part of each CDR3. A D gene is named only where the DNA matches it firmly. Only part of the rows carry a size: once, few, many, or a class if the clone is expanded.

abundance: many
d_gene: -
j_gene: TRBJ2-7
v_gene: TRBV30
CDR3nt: TGTGCCTGGAGCCAGGTTGGCTCCGAGCAGTACTTC
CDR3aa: CAWSQVGSEQYF

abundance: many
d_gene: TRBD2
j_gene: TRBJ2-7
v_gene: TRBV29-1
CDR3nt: TGCAGCGCAACCGGGACTAGCGACTCCTACGAGCAGTACTTC
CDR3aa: CSATGTSDSYEQYF

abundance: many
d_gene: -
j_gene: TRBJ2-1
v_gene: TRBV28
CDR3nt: TGTGCCAGCAGCCTCACGGGGGGCGGGGGATTGAATGAGCAGTTCTTC
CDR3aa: CASSLTGGGGLNEQFF

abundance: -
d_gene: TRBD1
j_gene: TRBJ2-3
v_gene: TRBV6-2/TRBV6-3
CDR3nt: TGTGCCAGCAGGAGGGGGCCCGGCACAGATACGCAGTATTTT
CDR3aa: CASRRGPGTDTQYF

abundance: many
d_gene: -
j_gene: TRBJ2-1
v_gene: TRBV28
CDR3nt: TGTGCCAGCAGTATAGGTTCAGCGTTGGTCAATGAGCAGTTCTTC
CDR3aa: CASSIGSALVNEQFF

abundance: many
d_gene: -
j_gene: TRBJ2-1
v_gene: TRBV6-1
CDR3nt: TGTGCCAGCAGTGTTCCTAGTAACGCCTACAATGAGCAGTTCTTC
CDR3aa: CASSVPSNAYNEQFF

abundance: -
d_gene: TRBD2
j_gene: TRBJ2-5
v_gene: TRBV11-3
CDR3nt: TGTGCCAGCAGCTACGGACTAGCGGGAACAGAGACCCAGTACTTC
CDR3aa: CASSYGLAGTETQYF

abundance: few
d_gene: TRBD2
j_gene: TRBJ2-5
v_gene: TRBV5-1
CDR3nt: TGCGCCAGCAGCTTGGGTTCAGCGGGAGTGCAGACCCAGTACTTC
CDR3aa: CASSLGSAGVQTQYF

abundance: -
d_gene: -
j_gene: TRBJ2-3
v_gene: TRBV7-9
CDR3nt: TGTGCCAGCAGCTCTCCTAGTAGCGATACGCAGTATTTT
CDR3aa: CASSSPSSDTQYF

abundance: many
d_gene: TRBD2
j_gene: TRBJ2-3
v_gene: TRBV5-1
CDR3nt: TGCGCCAGCAGCCCACTAGCGGACGGCACAGATACGCAGTATTTT
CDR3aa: CASSPLADGTDTQYF

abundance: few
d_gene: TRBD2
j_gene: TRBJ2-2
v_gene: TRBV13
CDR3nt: TGTGCCAGCAGCTCTCTAGCGGGAGAGGGCACCGGGGAGCTGTTTTTT
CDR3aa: CASSSLAGEGTGELFF

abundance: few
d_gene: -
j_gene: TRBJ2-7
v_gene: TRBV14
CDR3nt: TGTGCCAGCAGCCTAACCCGGGTCCACGAGCAGTACTTC
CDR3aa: CASSLTRVHEQYF

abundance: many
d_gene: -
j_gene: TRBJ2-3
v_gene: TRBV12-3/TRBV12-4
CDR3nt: TGTGCCAGCAGGCTCAGGGAATCAGATACGCAGTATTTT
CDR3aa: CASRLRESDTQYF

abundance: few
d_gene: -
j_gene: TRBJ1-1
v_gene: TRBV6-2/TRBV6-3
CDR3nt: TGTGCCAGCAGCCGACAGGAATTCATGAACACTGAAGCTTTCTTT
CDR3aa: CASSRQEFMNTEAFF

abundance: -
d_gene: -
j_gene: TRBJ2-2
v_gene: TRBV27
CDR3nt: TGTGCCAGCGGGGCGAGGGTAGCGGCGAACACCGGGGAGCTGTTTTTT
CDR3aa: CASGARVAANTGELFF

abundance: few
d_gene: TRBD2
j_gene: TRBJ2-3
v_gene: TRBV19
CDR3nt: TGTGCCAGTAGTATTACTAGCGGGAGATCAGATACGCAGTATTTT
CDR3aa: CASSITSGRSDTQYF

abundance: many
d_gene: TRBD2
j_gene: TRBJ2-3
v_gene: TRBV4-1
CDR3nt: TGCGCCAGCAGCCATATAGCGGGAGAGGGGACAGATACGCAGTATTTT
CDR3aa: CASSHIAGEGTDTQYF

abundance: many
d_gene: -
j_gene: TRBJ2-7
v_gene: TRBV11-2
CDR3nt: TGTGCCAGCAGCTTAGATTTCTTTGGCACAGGGACCTGGACCTACGAGCAGTACTTC
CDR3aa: CASSLDFFGTGTWTYEQYF

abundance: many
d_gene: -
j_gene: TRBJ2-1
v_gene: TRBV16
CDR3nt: TGTGCCAGCAGCCACCCCGCTAGCGTCTCCTACAATGAGCAGTTCTTC
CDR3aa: CASSHPASVSYNEQFF

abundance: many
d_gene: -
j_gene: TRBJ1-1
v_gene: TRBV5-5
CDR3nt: TGTGCCAGCAGCTTTACGGTCGCGATGAACACTGAAGCTTTCTTT
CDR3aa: CASSFTVAMNTEAFF

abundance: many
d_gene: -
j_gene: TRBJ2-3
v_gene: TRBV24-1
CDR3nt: TGTGCCACCTCCAACACGGGAGATACGCAGTATTTT
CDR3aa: CATSNTGDTQYF

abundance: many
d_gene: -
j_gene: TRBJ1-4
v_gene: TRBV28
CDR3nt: TGTGCCAGCAGGTGGCTGACAGCCGGGAATGAAAAACTGTTTTTT
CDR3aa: CASRWLTAGNEKLFF

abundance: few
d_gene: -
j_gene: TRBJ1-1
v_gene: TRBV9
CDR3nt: TGTGCCAGCAGTTCCCAACCCAGGGTGAACACTGAAGCTTTCTTT
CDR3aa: CASSSQPRVNTEAFF

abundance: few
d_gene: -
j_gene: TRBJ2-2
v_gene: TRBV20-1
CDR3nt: TGCAGTGCTCAGCCAGCAATGAACACCGGGGAGCTGTTTTTT
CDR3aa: CSAQPAMNTGELFF

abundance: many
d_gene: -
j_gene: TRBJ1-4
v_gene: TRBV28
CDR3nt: TGTGCCAGCAACCCAGGGCTTAGAGAAAAACTGTTTTTT
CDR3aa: CASNPGLREKLFF

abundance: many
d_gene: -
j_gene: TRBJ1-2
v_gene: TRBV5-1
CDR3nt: TGCGCCAGCAGCGGGGACGACGGTCGGGGGGACACCTTC
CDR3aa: CASSGDDGRGDTF

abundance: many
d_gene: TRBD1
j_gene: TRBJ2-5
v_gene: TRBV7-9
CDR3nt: TGTGCCAGCAGCGCCATACCCGGGACAGAAGAGACCCAGTACTTC
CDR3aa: CASSAIPGTEETQYF

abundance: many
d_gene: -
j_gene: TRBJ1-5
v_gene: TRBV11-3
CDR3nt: TGTGCCAGCAGCTTGTTTAGGAGAACAGGGCGGGCGAGCAATCAGCCCCAGCATTTT
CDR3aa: CASSLFRRTGRASNQPQHF